A single T cell receptor beta chain is shown here with its context. This specimen comes from a study of blood T cell repertoires in COVID-19. Study as a whole: The United States, Italy and Spain provided the acute and convalescent COVID-19 samples. The cDNA or gDNA used as material had been derived from T cells, B-cell-depleted T cells, or PBMCs.

Germline V gene data show CDR1 as MNHEY and CDR2 as SVGAGI. The CDR3 length is 14 residues. V was clipped by 5 bases and J by 4 bases, with 12 bases between them. Per the original data handling: It was from reference gene primer amplification that nucleated cell counts were estimated. Measured with immunoSEQ multiplex PCR; TCRdb has only the in-frame clones, and not every one. The DNA gave D and trimming, while V, J and clone size come from that table. Of about 120,000 clones listed, more than 60% were seen once; the top ten hold 2% to 3%. Source material: peripheral blood. The clonotype comes from a man aged 50 to 59 with acute or convalescent COVID-19. This chain joins TRBV6-5 and TRBJ2-1; tentative D call: TRBD2 (5 bases). The chain's CDR3 is CASSRTPGYNEQFF. CDR3 nucleotides: TGTGCCAGCAGTAGGACTCCCGGTTACAATGAGCAGTTCTTC.